One and the same sample provided the 27 T cell receptor beta chains below, sequenced in a study of PD-1 blockade in classical Hodgkin lymphoma. After autologous stem cell transplantation all patients relapsed, and prior brentuximab vedotin exposure differed between cohorts. Generated by immunoSEQ multiplex PCR, the TCRdb table keeps only in-frame clones and is missing some. The sample consists of under 110,000 clones, around 89% of them appearing once. The specimen comprised peripheral blood mononuclear cells (PBMCs), sampled before the second cycle of nivolumab. Receptors originate from a human donor with classical Hodgkin lymphoma.

The chain employs TRBV15 and TRBJ1-4, with 7 bases aligning to TRBD1. The germline V gene encodes CDR1 LNHNV and CDR2 YYDKDF (reference sequence). The CDR3 contains 16 residues. Unmatched junction bases numbered 8, after V lost 0 bases and J lost 7 bases. The CDR3 spells CATSRDLRRGIEKLFF. CDR3 DNA sequence: TGTGCCACCAGCAGAGATCTGCGCAGGGGGATTGAAAAACTGTTTTTT. Full variable domain (outside the CDR3, taken from reference TRBV15 and TRBJ1-4): DAMVIQNPRYQVTQFGKPVTLSCSQTLNHNVMYWYQQKSSQAPKLLFHYYDKDFNNEADTPDNFQSRRPNTSFCFLDIRSPGLGDTAMYLCATSRDLRRGIEKLFFGSGTQLSVL.

The genes are TRBV7-9 and TRBJ1-1; D gene unclear. The CDR3 loop spans 12 amino acids. The V end was cut by 5 bases, the J end by 2 bases, with 6 bases between. CDR1 and CDR2 from the germline V gene are SEHNR and FQNEAQ (reference sequence). In DNA form, the CDR3 reads TGTGCCAGCAGCGCAGGCAACACTGAAGCTTTCTTT. It codes for CASSAGNTEAFF. Looking up the rest from reference TRBV7-9 and TRBJ1-1 gives the full variable domain: DTGVSQNPRHKITKRGQNVTFRCDPISEHNRLYWYRQTLGQGPEFLTYFQNEAQLEKSRLLSDRFSAERPKGSFSTLEIQRTEQGDSAMYLCASSAGNTEAFFGQGTRLTVV.

The chain has TRBV12-5 and TRBJ2-1; tentative D call: TRBD2 (7 bases). With 0 bases removed from V and 5 bases from J, the gap between germline ends came to 17 bases. In germline, CDR1 is LGHNT, CDR2 FRNRAP. The CDR3 has 17 residues. The CDR3 DNA is TGTGCTAGTGGTTTGGTCCAGGCGGGGGCTAAACACAATGAGCAGTTCTTC. Its translation: CASGLVQAGAKHNEQFF.

This clone appeared a single time. The chain combines TRBV7-3 with TRBJ2-1, with a weak D call TRBD2 (6 bases). Germline CDR1 reads SGHTA; CDR2 reads FQGTGA. The CDR3 is 15 amino acids. Trimming removed 6 bases at V and 2 bases at J, with 14 bases between. The DNA for the CDR3 is TGTGCCAGCAGTTACCTGGCGGGGCCCTACAATGAGCAGTTCTTC. This codes for CASSYLAGPYNEQFF.

This clone was recorded once. V gene TRBV7-2 combines with J gene TRBJ2-5, with 14 bases aligning to TRBD2. Germline values: CDR1 SGHTA, CDR2 FQGNSA. The CDR3 length is 19 residues. The trim removed 5 bases at V and 4 bases at J, leaving 15 bases unmatched. The CDR3 region has the DNA TGTGCCAGCAGCCAACGACTAGCGGGGGGGCCGATACTAGGAGAGACCCAGTACTTC. Protein sequence: CASSQRLAGGPILGETQYF.

This clone was detected only a few times. The chain couples TRBV2 to TRBJ1-2; no clear D. CDR1 and CDR2 (germline): SNHLY, FYNNEI. V lost 3 bases, J lost 8 bases, and 13 bases lay in between. The CDR3 extends over 13 amino acids. The CDR3 is CASSDQGIRGYTF. The CDR3 DNA follows: TGTGCCAGCAGTGACCAAGGTATTCGAGGCTACACCTTC.

The rearrangement uses TRBV9 and TRBJ1-2; D gene uncertain. CDR3 length: 15 residues. V was trimmed by 0 bases and J by 3 bases, leaving 12 bases between them. Germline V CDR1 and CDR2: SGDLS, YYNGEE. CDR3 DNA sequence: TGTGCCAGCAGCGTAGGGGTCCCCGGGGACTATGGCTACACCTTC. Protein sequence: CASSVGVPGDYGYTF.

The CDR3 is CASSGEGLAAQETQYF. The CDR3 region has the DNA TGTGCCAGCAGTGGAGAGGGACTAGCGGCTCAAGAGACCCAGTACTTC. The chain combines TRBV6-1 with TRBJ2-5; 11 positions match TRBD2. CDR1 is MNHNS and CDR2 is SASEGT in the germline V gene. Trimming at V came to 4 bases and at J to 2 bases, leaving 6 bases not matched to a gene. The CDR3 runs 16 residues.

The count of this clone is one. This chain links TRBV2 with TRBJ1-4; possibly TRBD1 for D (5 bases). The CDR3 extends over 15 amino acids. V was trimmed by 1 base and J by 4 bases, leaving 10 bases between them. Germline V gene data show CDR1 as SNHLY and CDR2 as FYNNEI. DNA for the CDR3: TGTGCCAGCAGTGAAGGGGGGGGGAATAATGAAAAACTGTTTTTT. It encodes CASSEGGGNNEKLFF.

This rearrangement joins TRBV9 to TRBJ2-1, with 7 nucleotides matching TRBD2. The CDR3 consists of 15 residues. Germline V gene lookup returns CDR1 SGDLS and CDR2 YYNGEE. Losses at the gene ends were 3 bases for V and 3 bases for J; bases not matched to a gene: 6. CDR3 amino acids: CASSAAGVGYNEQFF. CDR3 coding DNA: TGTGCCAGCAGCGCGGCGGGGGTCGGCTACAATGAGCAGTTCTTC.

The genes are TRBV6-5 and TRBJ1-2; 10 nucleotides align to TRBD1. V trimming: 2 bases; J trimming: 7 bases; junction bases outside the gene matches: 7. Per germline, CDR1 MNHEY and CDR2 SVGAGI. CDR3 length: 15 amino acids. The CDR3 loop is CASSYPGTGEGGYTF. The CDR3 bases are TGTGCCAGCAGTTACCCGGGGACAGGGGAAGGTGGCTACACCTTC.

V gene TRBV7-9 combines with J gene TRBJ2-5, with a possible D match to TRBD1 (6 bases). The germline gives CDR1 SEHNR, CDR2 FQNEAQ (reference sequence). The V gene lost 4 bases and the J gene lost 1 base, with 10 bases spanning the gap. There are 14 residues in the CDR3. The CDR3 DNA follows: TGTGCCAGCAGCTCACCGGACAGCCAAGAGACCCAGTACTTC. Its translation: CASSSPDSQETQYF.

The rearrangement uses TRBV5-4 and TRBJ2-7, with D possibly being TRBD1 (6 bases). Trimming took off 5 bases at V and 4 bases at J, with 7 bases between the two ends. In germline, CDR1 is SGHNT, CDR2 YYREEE (reference sequence). CDR3 length: 11 residues. CDR3 region: CASSTGYEQYF. CDR3 DNA sequence: TGTGCCAGCAGTACAGGGTACGAGCAGTACTTC. The variable domain in full, with the rest retrieved from reference TRBV5-4 and TRBJ2-7, is ETGVTQSPTHLIKTRGQQVTLRCSSQSGHNTVSWYQQALGQGPQFIFQYYREEENGRGNFPPRFSGLQFPNYSSELNVNALELDDSALYLCASSTGYEQYFGPGTRLTVT.

This clone was detected a few times. This chain links TRBV27 with TRBJ2-3; D may be TRBD2 (5 bases). Germline-derived CDR1 and CDR2 are MNHEY and SMNVEV (reference sequence). V gave up 7 bases and J gave up 0 bases, with 14 bases separating them. The CDR3 is made up of 15 amino acids. CDR3 region: CASTPRRTSTDTQYF. CDR3 in DNA: TGTGCCAGCACCCCCCGGCGGACTAGCACAGATACGCAGTATTTT.

This chain connects TRBV19 to TRBJ1-3; D not resolved. The length of the CDR3 is 13 residues. Germline V gives CDR1 LNHDA, CDR2 SQIVND (reference sequence). Trimming pared 3 bases from V and 4 bases from J, leaving 7 bases between. The CDR3 region is CASSILSGNTIYF. The DNA for the CDR3 is TGTGCCAGTAGTATCTTAAGCGGAAACACCATATATTTT.

V is TRBV9 and J is TRBJ2-3; 7 bases agree with TRBD1. This CDR3 is built from 15 residues. CDR1 is SGDLS and CDR2 is YYNGEE in the germline V gene. The junction had 7 bases not matched to a gene; V was cut back by 4 bases and J by 2 bases. CDR3 amino acids: CASSPRQGHTDTQYF. In nucleotides, the CDR3 is TGTGCCAGCAGCCCGCGACAGGGTCACACAGATACGCAGTATTTT.

The J gene is TRBJ1-5, the V gene TRBV30, with D perhaps matching TRBD1 (5 bases). With 0 bases removed from V and 9 bases from J, the gap between germline ends came to 18 bases. The CDR3 has 15 residues. Germline lookup yields CDR1 GTSNPN and CDR2 SVGIG (reference sequence). CDR3 protein: CAWSVNGAGDGPQHF. The DNA for the CDR3 is TGTGCCTGGAGTGTAAACGGGGCTGGGGATGGGCCCCAGCATTTT. Together with reference TRBV30 and TRBJ1-5, the CDR3 gives the full variable domain: SQTIHQWPATLVQPVGSPLSLECTVEGTSNPNLYWYRQAAGRGLQLLFYSVGIGQISSEVPQNLSASRPQDRQFILSSKKLLLSDSGFYLCAWSVNGAGDGPQHFGDGTRLSIL.

This sequence joins TRBV7-2 and TRBJ1-2, with D unclear. From germline, CDR1 is SGHTA and CDR2 FQGNSA. The length of the CDR3 is 13 residues. The V end lost 5 bases, the J end lost 3 bases, and 10 bases lay between the germline ends. CDR3 loop: CASSLDGDYGYTF. CDR3 coding DNA: TGTGCCAGCAGCCTGGACGGGGACTATGGCTACACCTTC.

The genes are TRBV2 and TRBJ2-1; TRBD2 aligns across 12 bases. The CDR3 runs 14 residues. With V trimmed by 4 bases and J by 15 bases, 10 bases remained unmatched. The germline V gene encodes CDR1 SNHLY and CDR2 FYNNEI. In DNA, the CDR3 is TGTGCCAGCAGTGTGACTAGCGGGGGCCCTCGGCCGTTCTTC. This codes for CASSVTSGGPRPFF.

This chain joins TRBV5-5 and TRBJ2-7; TRBD1 matches at 7 bases. Germline-derived CDR1 and CDR2 are SGHKS and YYEKEE (reference sequence). The CDR3 is 14 residues long. After removal of 0 bases from V and 3 bases from J, the junction contained 3 bases not matched to a gene. The CDR3 sequence: CASSLETGFYEQYF. CDR3 nucleotide sequence: TGTGCCAGCAGCTTGGAGACAGGGTTCTACGAGCAGTACTTC.

The rearrangement links TRBV7-6 to TRBJ2-1; D remains unclear. CDR1 and CDR2 (germline): SGHVS, FNYEAQ. The CDR3 runs to 14 residues. V lost 0 bases, J lost 5 bases, and 8 bases lay in between. The DNA of the CDR3 is TGTGCCAGCAGCTTAGCGTCCCGGGACAATGAGCAGTTCTTC. Translated: CASSLASRDNEQFF.

V is TRBV4-2 and J is TRBJ2-3; 10 bases align to TRBD2. Losses at the gene ends were 1 base for V and 0 bases for J; bases not matched to a gene: 10. Germline CDR1 is LGHNA and CDR2 is YNFKEQ. The CDR3 consists of 19 residues. The CDR3 nucleotides are TGTGCCAGCAGCCAAGTGTCCAGCGGGGGGGCGTTTAGCACAGATACGCAGTATTTT. Its translation: CASSQVSSGGAFSTDTQYF.

The V and J genes are TRBV18 and TRBJ2-7, with TRBD1 matching 10 bases. J lost 5 bases, V lost 3 bases, and 7 bases had no gene match. Germline V gene lookup returns CDR1 KGHSH and CDR2 LQKENI. The CDR3 has 15 amino acids. DNA for the CDR3: TGTGCCAGCTCACCTCCGGACAGGGGGGGAAACGAGCAGTACTTC. Its translation: CASSPPDRGGNEQYF. The full variable domain, its missing parts supplied by reference TRBV18 and TRBJ2-7, is NAGVMQNPRHLVRRRGQEARLRCSPMKGHSHVYWYRQLPEEGLKFMVYLQKENIIDESGMPKERFSAEFPKEGPSILRIQQVVRGDSAAYFCASSPPDRGGNEQYFGPGTRLTVT.

The chain employs TRBV7-3 and TRBJ2-7; D is perhaps TRBD1 (6 bases). V was pared by 1 base and J by 5 bases, with 12 bases between. Germline V gene lookup returns CDR1 SGHTA and CDR2 FQGTGA. The CDR3 loop spans 14 amino acids. CDR3 coding DNA: TGTGCCAGCAGCTTAAATCTGGGGGCAGACGAGCAGTACTTC. It is translated as CASSLNLGADEQYF.

CDR3 nucleotide sequence: TGTGCCTGGGACAGGGGATTTAATGAAAAACTGTTTTTT. Amino acid sequence: CAWDRGFNEKLFF. The chain couples TRBV30 to TRBJ1-4, with 8 bases fitting TRBD1. V shed 5 bases, J shed 4 bases, and the junction held 3 bases outside the gene matches. The CDR3 loop spans 13 amino acids. Germline V gene data show CDR1 as GTSNPN and CDR2 as SVGIG (reference sequence).

V gene TRBV6-5 combines with J gene TRBJ2-3; no reliable D call. Germline V CDR1 and CDR2: MNHEY, SVGAGI. Trimming took off 5 bases at V and 2 bases at J, with 14 bases between the two ends. The CDR3 runs 15 residues. The CDR3 here is CASSNSGVPTDTQYF. CDR3 in DNA: TGTGCCAGCAGTAATAGTGGTGTCCCCACAGATACGCAGTATTTT.

This chain links TRBV14 with TRBJ2-5; D may be TRBD2 (5 bases). The CDR3 is made up of 15 amino acids. V dropped 1 base and J dropped 6 bases, with 15 bases sitting between them. CDR1 is SGHDN and CDR2 is FVKESK in the germline V gene. For the CDR3, the DNA is TGTGCCAGCAGCCAAGTCCCGGGGATAGAGAAGACCCAGTACTTC. Protein: CASSQVPGIEKTQYF.